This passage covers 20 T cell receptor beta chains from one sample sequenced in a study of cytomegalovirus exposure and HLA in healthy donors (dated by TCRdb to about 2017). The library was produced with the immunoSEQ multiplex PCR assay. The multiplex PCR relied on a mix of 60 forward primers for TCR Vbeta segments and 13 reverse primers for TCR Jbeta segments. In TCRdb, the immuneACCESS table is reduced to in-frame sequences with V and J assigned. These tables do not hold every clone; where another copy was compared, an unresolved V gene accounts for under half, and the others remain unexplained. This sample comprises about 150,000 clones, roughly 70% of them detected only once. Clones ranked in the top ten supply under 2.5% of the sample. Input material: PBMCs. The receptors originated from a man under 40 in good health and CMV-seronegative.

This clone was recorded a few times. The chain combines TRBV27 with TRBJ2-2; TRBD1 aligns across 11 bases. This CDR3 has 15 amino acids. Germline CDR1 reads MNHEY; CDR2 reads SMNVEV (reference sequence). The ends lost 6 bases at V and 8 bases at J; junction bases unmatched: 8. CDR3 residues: CASSRGQGGIGELFF. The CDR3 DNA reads TGTGCCAGCAGCCGGGGACAGGGGGGAATTGGGGAGCTGTTTTTT.

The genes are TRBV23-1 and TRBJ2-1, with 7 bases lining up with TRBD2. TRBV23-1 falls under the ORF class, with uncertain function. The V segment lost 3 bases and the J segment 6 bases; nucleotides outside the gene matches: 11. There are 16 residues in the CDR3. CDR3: CASSHTRGLVGNEQFF. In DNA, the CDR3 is TGCGCCAGCAGTCATACCCGTGGACTAGTAGGCAATGAGCAGTTCTTC.

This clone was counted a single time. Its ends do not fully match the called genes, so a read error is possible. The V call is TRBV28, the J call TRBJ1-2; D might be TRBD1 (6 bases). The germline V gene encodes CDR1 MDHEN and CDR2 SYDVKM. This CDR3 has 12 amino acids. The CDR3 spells CASQTGMHGYPF. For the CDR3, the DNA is TGTGCCAGTCAAACAGGGATGCATGGCTACCCCTTC.

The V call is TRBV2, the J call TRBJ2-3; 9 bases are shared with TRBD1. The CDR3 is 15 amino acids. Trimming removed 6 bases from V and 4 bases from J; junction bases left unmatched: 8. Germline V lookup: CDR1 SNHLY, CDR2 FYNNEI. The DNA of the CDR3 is TGTGCCAGCAGCCCACAGGGGGCGGGCGCAGATACGCAGTATTTT. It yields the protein CASSPQGAGADTQYF.

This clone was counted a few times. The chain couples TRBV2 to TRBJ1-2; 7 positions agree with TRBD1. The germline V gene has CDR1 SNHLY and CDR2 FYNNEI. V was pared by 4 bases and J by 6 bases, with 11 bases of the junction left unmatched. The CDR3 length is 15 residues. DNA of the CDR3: TGTGCCAGCAGTGTTAAACAGGGGCCGGGAGATGGCTACACCTTC. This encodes CASSVKQGPGDGYTF.

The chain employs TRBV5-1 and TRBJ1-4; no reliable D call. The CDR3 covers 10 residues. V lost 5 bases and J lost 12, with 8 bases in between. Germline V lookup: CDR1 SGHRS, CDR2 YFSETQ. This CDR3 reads CASRPLQLFF. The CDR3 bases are TGCGCCAGCAGACCACTACAACTGTTTTTT.

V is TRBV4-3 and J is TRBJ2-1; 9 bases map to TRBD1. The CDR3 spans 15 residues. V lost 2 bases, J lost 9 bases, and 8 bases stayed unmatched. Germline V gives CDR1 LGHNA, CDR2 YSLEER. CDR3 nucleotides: TGCGCCAGCAGCCAATCCGGGACAGGGCCCGGTGAGCAGTTCTTC. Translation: CASSQSGTGPGEQFF.

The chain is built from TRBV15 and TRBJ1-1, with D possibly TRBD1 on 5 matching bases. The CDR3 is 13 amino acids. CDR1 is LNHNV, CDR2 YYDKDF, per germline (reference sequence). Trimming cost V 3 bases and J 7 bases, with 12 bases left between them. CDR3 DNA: TGTGCCACCAGCAGGGCAGGGCAAAGTGAAGCTTTCTTT. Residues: CATSRAGQSEAFF.

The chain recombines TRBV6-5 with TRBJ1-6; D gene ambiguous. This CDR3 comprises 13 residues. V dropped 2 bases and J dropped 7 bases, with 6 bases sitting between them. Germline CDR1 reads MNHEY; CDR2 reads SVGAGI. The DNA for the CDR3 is TGTGCCAGCAGTTACAGGGAGAATTCACCCCTCCACTTT. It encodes CASSYRENSPLHF.

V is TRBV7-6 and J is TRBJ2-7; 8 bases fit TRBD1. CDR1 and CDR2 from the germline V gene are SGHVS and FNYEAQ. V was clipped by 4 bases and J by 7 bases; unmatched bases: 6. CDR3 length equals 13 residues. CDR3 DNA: TGTGCCAGCAGCTCACGGGACAGGCGTGAGCAGTACTTC. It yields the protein CASSSRDRREQYF.

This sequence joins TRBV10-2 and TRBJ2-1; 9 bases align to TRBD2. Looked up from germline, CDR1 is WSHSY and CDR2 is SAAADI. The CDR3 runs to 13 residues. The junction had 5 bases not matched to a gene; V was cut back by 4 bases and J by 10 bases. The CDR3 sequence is CASSVASGAEQFF. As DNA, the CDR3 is TGCGCCAGCAGTGTTGCTAGCGGGGCAGAGCAGTTCTTC.

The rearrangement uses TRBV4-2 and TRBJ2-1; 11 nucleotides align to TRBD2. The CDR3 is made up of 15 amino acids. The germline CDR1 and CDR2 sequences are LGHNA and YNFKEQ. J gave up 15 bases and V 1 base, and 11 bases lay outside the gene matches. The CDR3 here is CASSQGLLSGGAGFF. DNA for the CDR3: TGTGCCAGCAGCCAAGGACTACTTAGCGGGGGGGCGGGGTTCTTC.

This chain's CDR3 is CASSLGTSGGDEQYF. The CDR3 nucleotides read TGTGCCAGCAGCTTAGGGACTAGCGGGGGGGACGAGCAGTACTTC. The V and J genes are TRBV7-9 and TRBJ2-7; 15 nucleotides agree with TRBD2. Trimming cost V 1 base and J 5 bases; bases outside gene matches: 0. CDR1 and CDR2 (germline): SEHNR, FQNEAQ (reference sequence). This CDR3 is 15 amino acids long.

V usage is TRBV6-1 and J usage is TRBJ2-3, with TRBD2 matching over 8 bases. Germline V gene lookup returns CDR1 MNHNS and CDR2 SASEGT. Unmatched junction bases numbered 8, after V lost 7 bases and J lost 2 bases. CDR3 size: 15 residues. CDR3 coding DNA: TGTGCCAGCACTCGGGGTAGCGGGGCCACAGATACGCAGTATTTT. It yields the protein CASTRGSGATDTQYF.

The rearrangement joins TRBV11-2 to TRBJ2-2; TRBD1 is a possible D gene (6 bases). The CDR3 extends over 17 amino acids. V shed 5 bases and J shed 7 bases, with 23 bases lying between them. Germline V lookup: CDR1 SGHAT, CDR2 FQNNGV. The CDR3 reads CASSLIPGTGINGELFF. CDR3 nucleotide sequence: TGTGCCAGCAGCCTAATTCCCGGTACAGGGATAAACGGGGAGCTGTTTTTT.

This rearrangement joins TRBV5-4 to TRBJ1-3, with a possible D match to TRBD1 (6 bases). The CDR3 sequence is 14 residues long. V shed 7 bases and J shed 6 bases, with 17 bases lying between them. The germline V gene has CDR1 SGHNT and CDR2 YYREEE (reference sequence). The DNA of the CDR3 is TGTGCCAGCTCAGAGGGGGGGCCTGCAAACACCATATATTTT. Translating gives CASSEGGPANTIYF.

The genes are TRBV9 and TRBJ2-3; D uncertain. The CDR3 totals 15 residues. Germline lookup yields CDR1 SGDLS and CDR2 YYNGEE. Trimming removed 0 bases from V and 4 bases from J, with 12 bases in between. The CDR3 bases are TGTGCCAGCAGCGTAGCAGGCGCCTTCGCAGATACGCAGTATTTT. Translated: CASSVAGAFADTQYF. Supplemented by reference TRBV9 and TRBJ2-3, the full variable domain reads DSGVTQTPKHLITATGQRVTLRCSPRSGDLSVYWYQQSLDQGLQFLIQYYNGEERAKGNILERFSAQQFPDLHSELNLSSLELGDSALYFCASSVAGAFADTQYFGPGTRLTVL.

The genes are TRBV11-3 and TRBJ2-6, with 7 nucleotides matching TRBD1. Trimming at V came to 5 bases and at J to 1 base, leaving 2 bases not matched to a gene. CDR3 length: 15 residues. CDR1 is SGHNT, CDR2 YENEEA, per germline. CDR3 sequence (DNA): TGTGCCAGCAGCCACAGGGGATCTGGGGCCAACGTCCTGACTTTC. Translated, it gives CASSHRGSGANVLTF. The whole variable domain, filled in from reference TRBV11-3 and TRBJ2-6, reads EAGVVQSPRYKIIEKKQPVAFWCNPISGHNTLYWYLQNLGQGPELLIRYENEEAVDDSQLPKDRFSAERLKGVDSTLKIQPAELGDSAVYLCASSHRGSGANVLTFGAGSRLTVL.

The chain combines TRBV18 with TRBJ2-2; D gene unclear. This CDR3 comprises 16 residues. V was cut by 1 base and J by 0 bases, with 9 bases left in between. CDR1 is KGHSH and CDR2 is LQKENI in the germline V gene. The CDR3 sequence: CASSPLYTTNTGELFF. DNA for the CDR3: TGTGCCAGCTCACCACTCTACACTACGAACACCGGGGAGCTGTTTTTT.

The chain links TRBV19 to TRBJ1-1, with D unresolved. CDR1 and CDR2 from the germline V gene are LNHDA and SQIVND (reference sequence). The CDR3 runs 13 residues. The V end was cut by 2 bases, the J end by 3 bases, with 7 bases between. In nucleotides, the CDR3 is TGTGCCAGTAGTATATCTCCCGACACTGAAGCTTTCTTT. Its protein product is CASSISPDTEAFF.